This T cell receptor (beta chain) came from a study of kidney transplant recipient with SARS-CoV-2 infection. This clonotype came up many times. Germline CDR1 is MGHRA and CDR2 is YSYEKL. Between the trimmed V and J ends, which lost 0 bases and 2 bases, there was a span of 13 bases. This CDR3 contains 16 residues. MiXCR was run by TCRdb on the reads, yielding one entry per CDR3 protein. The sample records approximately 240,000 distinct CDR3 sequences, roughly 26% being singletons. The rearrangement uses TRBV4-1 and TRBJ1-2; tentative D call: TRBD1 (6 bases). The sample was a blood sample, taken at baseline and on day 111 from a kidney transplant recipient. The receptor was isolated from a male patient aged 30 to 39 who had COVID-19 and was a kidney transplant recipient. Some T cells may have come from the graft donor. CDR3 coding DNA: TGCGCCAGCAGCCAAGATAAGGCAGGGGACAACTATGGCTACACCTTC. Translated, it gives CASSQDKAGDNYGYTF.